This T cell receptor (beta chain) was found in a study of T cell responses to AZD1222 COVID-19 vaccine. Overall study findings and caveats: Targeting of unmutated variant regions was reportedly seen in nearly half of spike-specific TCRs. Along spike, vaccine-associated CD4 TCRs were found throughout, with dominance at 160-218 and 743-854.

As to this clone: Its antigen is currently unknown.

Repertoires were generated with immunoSEQ multiplex PCR, while TCRdb's copy carries only in-frame clones and drops some. This sample has fewer than 200,000 clones, with approximately 94% found just once. Germline V gene data show CDR1 as MNHNY and CDR2 as SVGAGI (reference sequence). This CDR3 is built from 16 residues. V lost 6 bases and J lost 0; bases outside the gene matches: 6. Sequenced here: peripheral blood, sampled 28 days after the second AZD1222 dose. The receptor was isolated from an adult who received the AZD1222 COVID-19 vaccine. The V call is TRBV6-6, the J call TRBJ1-3; 9 bases agree with TRBD1. This chain's CDR3 is CASSPGQGLSGNTIYF. In DNA form, the CDR3 reads TGTGCCAGCAGCCCTGGACAGGGGCTCTCTGGAAACACCATATATTTT.